These T cell receptor beta chains were read from a single sample in a study of blood T cell repertoires in COVID-19. TCRdb's table, derived via immunoSEQ multiplex PCR, lists solely in-frame clones and lacks some. The sample lists tens of thousands of clones; roughly 84% were seen once. The source material was peripheral blood. Receptor source: a human donor in a cohort sampled during active COVID-19. The CDR3 runs from the conserved cysteine through the conserved F or W. A D gene is named only where the DNA matches it firmly. Clone size appears in some rows only: once, few, many, or a class for an expanded clone.

j_call clone_size d_call v_call cdr3_aa cdr3_nt
TRBJ2-1 - TRBD1 TRBV6-5 CASRKGQAYNEQFF TGTGCCAGCAGAAAAGGACAGGCCTACAATGAGCAGTTCTTC
TRBJ2-7 - TRBD1 TRBV4-3 CASSRGTGGNYEQYF TGCGCCAGCAGCCGCGGGACAGGGGGAAACTACGAGCAGTACTTC
TRBJ1-1 - - TRBV5-1 CASSIDLGATEAFF TGCGCCAGCAGCATAGACTTAGGGGCCACTGAAGCTTTCTTT
TRBJ1-1 - TRBD1 TRBV5-4 CASSLTGATEAFF TGTGCCAGCAGCTTGACAGGGGCCACTGAAGCTTTCTTT
TRBJ1-4 few - TRBV20-1 CSARSEKLFF TGCAGTGCTAGATCGGAAAAACTGTTTTTT
TRBJ2-5 once - TRBV7-2 CASSVGVGETQYF TGTGCCAGCAGCGTTGGAGTCGGGGAGACCCAGTACTTC
TRBJ2-3 - - TRBV28 CASTRGLDTQYF TGTGCCAGCACCCGAGGCCTAGATACGCAGTATTTT
TRBJ2-1 - - TRBV11-3 CASSLDLRGAPFF TGTGCCAGCAGCTTAGATCTCAGGGGGGCGCCGTTCTTC
TRBJ2-2 - - TRBV13 CASSAHRGGFTGELFF TGTGCCAGCAGCGCACACCGTGGGGGGTTCACCGGGGAGCTGTTTTTT
TRBJ2-1 - TRBD2 TRBV7-2 CASSSGGARNEQFF TGTGCCAGCTCTAGCGGGGGGGCCCGTAATGAGCAGTTCTTC
TRBJ2-2 few TRBD1 TRBV11-3 CASSTGVNTGELFF TGTGCCAGCTCGACAGGGGTCAACACCGGGGAGCTGTTTTTT
TRBJ2-5 - TRBD2 TRBV5-1 CASSPSPSGQETQYF TGCGCCAGCAGCCCCTCGCCTAGCGGCCAAGAGACCCAGTACTTC
TRBJ2-5 - - TRBV7-2 CASSLSRSQETQYF TGTGCCAGCAGCTTAAGCAGGTCCCAAGAGACCCAGTACTTC
TRBJ1-2 - - TRBV7-9 CASSLASSSNYGYTF TGTGCCAGCAGCTTAGCCTCGTCCTCCAACTATGGCTACACCTTC
TRBJ2-1 - - TRBV29-1 CSVDSGNEQFF TGCAGCGTTGACTCCGGTAATGAGCAGTTCTTC
TRBJ2-1 - - TRBV3-1/TRBV3-2 CASSQLRRGAKGNEQFF TGTGCCAGCAGCCAATTAAGACGGGGGGCCAAAGGCAATGAGCAGTTCTTC
TRBJ2-6 - - TRBV6-6 CASSPGPGANVLTF TGTGCCAGCAGCCCGGGTCCCGGGGCCAACGTCCTGACTTTC
TRBJ1-6 - TRBD1 TRBV3-1/TRBV3-2 CASSHGTGDGESPLHF TGTGCCAGCAGCCATGGTACAGGGGACGGTGAATCACCCCTCCACTTT
TRBJ2-3 - TRBD2 TRBV9 CASSVGGLAVSDTQYF TGTGCCAGCAGCGTAGGCGGACTAGCGGTTTCAGATACGCAGTATTTT
TRBJ2-5 - TRBD1 TRBV6-5 CASRGTGSETQYF TGTGCCAGCAGGGGGACAGGGTCGGAGACCCAGTACTTC
TRBJ1-2 - - TRBV12-5 CASGLGSGYGYTF TGTGCTAGTGGTTTAGGTTCGGGGTATGGCTACACCTTC
TRBJ2-1 once TRBD2 TRBV5-1 CASSSRRLAGLYNEQFF TGCGCCAGCAGCTCACGACGACTAGCGGGGCTATACAATGAGCAGTTCTTC
TRBJ1-1 once - TRBV28 CASSLTENTEAFF TGTGCCAGCAGTTTAACAGAGAACACTGAAGCTTTCTTT
TRBJ1-1 - - TRBV7-9 CASGNRDNTEAFF TGTGCCAGCGGGAACAGGGATAACACTGAAGCTTTCTTT
TRBJ2-1 - - TRBV7-9 CASSLVGSEQFF TGTGCCAGCAGCTTAGTAGGGAGTGAGCAGTTCTTC
TRBJ1-4 - TRBD1 TRBV11-2 CASSLDQGGATNEKLFF TGTGCCAGCAGCTTAGATCAAGGGGGCGCAACTAATGAAAAACTGTTTTTT
TRBJ2-3 once - TRBV27 CASSFLLTDTQYF TGTGCCAGCAGTTTCCTACTTACAGATACGCAGTATTTT
TRBJ2-3 - - TRBV12-3/TRBV12-4 CASRSGVDTQYF TGTGCCAGCAGGTCGGGGGTGGATACGCAGTATTTT
TRBJ2-1 - - TRBV2 CASSAIPAAGFNEQFF TGTGCCAGCAGTGCTATACCGGCCGCGGGGTTCAATGAGCAGTTCTTC
TRBJ2-7 - - TRBV27 CASRVDRPSYEQYF TGTGCCAGCAGAGTCGACAGGCCCTCCTACGAGCAGTACTTC
TRBJ1-2 - - TRBV5-6 CASSHGTNYGYTF TGTGCCAGCAGCCACGGGACAAACTATGGCTACACCTTC
TRBJ1-4 - TRBD1 TRBV5-4 CASSPDRINEKLFF TGTGCCAGCAGCCCGGACAGGATAAATGAAAAACTGTTTTTT
TRBJ2-1 - TRBD2 TRBV7-2 CASSLGTSGGLSEQFF TGTGCCAGCAGCTTAGGGACTAGCGGGGGCCTTAGTGAGCAGTTCTTC
TRBJ2-5 - TRBD2 TRBV18 CASSRLAGGAQETQYF TGTGCCAGCTCACGACTAGCGGGGGGAGCTCAAGAGACCCAGTACTTC
TRBJ1-2 once - TRBV18 CASSPEGRIGGYTF TGTGCCAGCTCACCCGAGGGAAGGATTGGAGGCTACACCTTC
TRBJ1-5 - TRBD1 TRBV7-2 CASSRTGWSNQPQHF TGTGCCAGCAGCCGGACAGGGTGGAGCAATCAGCCCCAGCATTTT
TRBJ1-2 - - TRBV7-9 CASSFPGTAGGYTF TGTGCCAGCAGCTTTCCGGGAACAGCGGGGGGCTACACCTTC
TRBJ2-2 - - TRBV19 CAAGTNTGELFF TGTGCGGCAGGGACGAACACCGGGGAGCTGTTTTTT
TRBJ2-3 - TRBD2 TRBV2 CASSVLAGGSTDTQYF TGTGCCAGCAGCGTACTAGCGGGGGGAAGCACAGATACGCAGTATTTT
TRBJ1-6 - - TRBV18 CASSPQANYNSPLHF TGTGCCAGCTCACCACAAGCAAATTATAATTCACCCCTCCACTTT
TRBJ2-5 - - TRBV5-5 CASSLGSPGETQYF TGTGCCAGCAGCTTGGGTTCCCCGGGAGAGACCCAGTACTTC
TRBJ2-3 - - TRBV19 CASSIERAGRLSTDTQYF TGTGCCAGTAGTATAGAAAGAGCAGGCAGGTTGAGCACAGATACGCAGTATTTT
TRBJ2-5 - TRBD1 TRBV5-1 CASSWGQGPETQYF TGCGCCAGCAGCTGGGGACAGGGTCCCGAGACCCAGTACTTC
TRBJ2-7 - - TRBV5-1 CASSRDSPSYEQYF TGCGCCAGCAGCCGTGACAGCCCCTCCTACGAGCAGTACTTC
TRBJ1-1 - TRBD1 TRBV6-2/TRBV6-3 CASSYPNPGQRNSEAFF TGTGCCAGCAGTTACCCAAACCCGGGACAGAGGAACTCTGAAGCTTTCTTT
TRBJ2-7 - TRBD1 TRBV29-1 CSRWDREGEQYF TGCAGCCGCTGGGACAGGGAAGGAGAGCAGTACTTC